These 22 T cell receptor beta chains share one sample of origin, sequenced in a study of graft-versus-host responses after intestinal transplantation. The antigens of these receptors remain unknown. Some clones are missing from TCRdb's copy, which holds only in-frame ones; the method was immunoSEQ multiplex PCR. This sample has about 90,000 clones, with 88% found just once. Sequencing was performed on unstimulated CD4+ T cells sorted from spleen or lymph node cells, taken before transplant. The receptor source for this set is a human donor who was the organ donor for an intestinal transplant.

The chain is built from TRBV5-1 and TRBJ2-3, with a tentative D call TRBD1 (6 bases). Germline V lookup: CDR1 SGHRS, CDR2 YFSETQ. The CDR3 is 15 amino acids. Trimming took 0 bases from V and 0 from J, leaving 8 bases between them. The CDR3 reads CASSLGDTSTDTQYF. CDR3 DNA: TGCGCCAGCAGCTTGGGGGACACCAGCACAGATACGCAGTATTTT.

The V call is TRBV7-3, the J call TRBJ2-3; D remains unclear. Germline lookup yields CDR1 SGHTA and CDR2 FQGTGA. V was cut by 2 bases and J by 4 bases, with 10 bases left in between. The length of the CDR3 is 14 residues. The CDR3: CASSLSAAPDTQYF. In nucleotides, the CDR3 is TGTGCCAGCAGCTTATCGGCGGCCCCAGATACGCAGTATTTT.

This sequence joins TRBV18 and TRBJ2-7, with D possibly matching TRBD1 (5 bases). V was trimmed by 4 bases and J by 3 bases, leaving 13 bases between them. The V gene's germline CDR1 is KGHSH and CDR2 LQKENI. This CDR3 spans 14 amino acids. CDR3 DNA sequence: TGTGCCAGCTCACTCGGACAACGCAACTACGAGCAGTACTTC. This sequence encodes CASSLGQRNYEQYF.

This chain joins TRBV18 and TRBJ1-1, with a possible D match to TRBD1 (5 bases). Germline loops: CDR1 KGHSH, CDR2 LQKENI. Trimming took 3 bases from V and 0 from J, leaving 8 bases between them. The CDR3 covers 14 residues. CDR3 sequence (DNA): TGTGCCAGCTCACCGGGGGGGTTGAACACTGAAGCTTTCTTT. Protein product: CASSPGGLNTEAFF.

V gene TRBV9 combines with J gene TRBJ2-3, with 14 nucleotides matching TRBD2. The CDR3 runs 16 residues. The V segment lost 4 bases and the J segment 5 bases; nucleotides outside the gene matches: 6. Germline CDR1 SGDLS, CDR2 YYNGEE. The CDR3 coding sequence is TGTGCCAGCAGCCCAAGACTAGCGGGGGGGGAAGATACGCAGTATTTT. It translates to CASSPRLAGGEDTQYF.

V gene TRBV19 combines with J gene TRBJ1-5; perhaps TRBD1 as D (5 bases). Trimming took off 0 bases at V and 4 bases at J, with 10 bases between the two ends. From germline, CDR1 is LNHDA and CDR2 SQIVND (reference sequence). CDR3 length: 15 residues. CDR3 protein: CASSIDQTVNQPQHF. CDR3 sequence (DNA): TGTGCCAGTAGTATAGATCAGACAGTTAATCAGCCCCAGCATTTT. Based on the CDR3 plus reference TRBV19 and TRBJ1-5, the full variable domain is DGGITQSPKYLFRKEGQNVTLSCEQNLNHDAMYWYRQDPGQGLRLIYYSQIVNDFQKGDIAEGYSVSREKKESFPLTVTSAQKNPTAFYLCASSIDQTVNQPQHFGDGTRLSIL.

The CDR3 nucleotides read TGTGCCAGCACCCCCGGCCCGGGACTTTTGATTCAGTACTTC. Translating it yields CASTPGPGLLIQYF. The rearrangement joins TRBV6-6 to TRBJ2-4; tentatively, D is TRBD2 (6 bases). The CDR3 contains 14 residues. Trimming stripped 7 bases from V and 10 bases from J, with 20 bases between. CDR1 and CDR2 (germline): MNHNY, SVGAGI (reference sequence).

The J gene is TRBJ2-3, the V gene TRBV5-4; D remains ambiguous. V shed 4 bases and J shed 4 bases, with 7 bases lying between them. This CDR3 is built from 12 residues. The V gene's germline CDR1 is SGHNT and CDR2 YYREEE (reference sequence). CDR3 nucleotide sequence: TGTGCCAGCAGCCAAGAGGCAGATACGCAGTATTTT. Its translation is CASSQEADTQYF.

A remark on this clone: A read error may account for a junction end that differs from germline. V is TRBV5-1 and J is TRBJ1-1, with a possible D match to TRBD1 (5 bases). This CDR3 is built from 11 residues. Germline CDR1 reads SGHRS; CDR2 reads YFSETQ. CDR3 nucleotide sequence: TGCGCCAGCAGCCGGGGGTCTGACGCTTTCTTT. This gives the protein CASSRGSDAFF.

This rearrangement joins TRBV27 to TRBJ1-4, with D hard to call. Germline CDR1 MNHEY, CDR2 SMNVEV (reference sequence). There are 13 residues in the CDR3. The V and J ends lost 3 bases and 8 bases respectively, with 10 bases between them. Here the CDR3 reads CASSFLGGEKLFF. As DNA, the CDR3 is TGTGCCAGCAGTTTTCTCGGAGGGGAAAAACTGTTTTTT.

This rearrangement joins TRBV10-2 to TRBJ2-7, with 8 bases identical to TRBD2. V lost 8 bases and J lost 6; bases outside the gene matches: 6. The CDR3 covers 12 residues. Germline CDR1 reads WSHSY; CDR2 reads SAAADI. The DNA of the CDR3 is TGCGCCAGCCGGGGGGGAGTTCTCGAGCAGTACTTC. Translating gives CASRGGVLEQYF.

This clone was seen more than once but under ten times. CDR3 nucleotides: TGCAGCGTTGCCCCCCCAGGGGCCTACGAGCAGTACTTC. Amino acids: CSVAPPGAYEQYF. This chain connects TRBV29-1 to TRBJ2-7, with D maybe TRBD1 (6 bases). CDR1 and CDR2 (germline): SQVTM, ANQGSEA. The CDR3 spans 13 residues. The V end was cut by 4 bases, the J end by 2 bases, with 12 bases between.

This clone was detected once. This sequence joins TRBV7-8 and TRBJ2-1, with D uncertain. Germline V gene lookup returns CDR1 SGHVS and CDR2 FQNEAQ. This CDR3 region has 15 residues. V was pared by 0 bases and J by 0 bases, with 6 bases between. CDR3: CASSLARVSYNEQFF. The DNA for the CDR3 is TGTGCCAGCAGCTTAGCTCGGGTCTCCTACAATGAGCAGTTCTTC.

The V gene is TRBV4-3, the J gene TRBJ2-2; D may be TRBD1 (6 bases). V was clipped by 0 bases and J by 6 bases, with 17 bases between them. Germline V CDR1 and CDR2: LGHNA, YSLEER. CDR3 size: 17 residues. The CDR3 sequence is CASSQEEDSSSPGELFF. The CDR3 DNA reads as TGCGCCAGCAGCCAAGAGGAGGACAGTTCTTCACCCGGGGAGCTGTTTTTT.

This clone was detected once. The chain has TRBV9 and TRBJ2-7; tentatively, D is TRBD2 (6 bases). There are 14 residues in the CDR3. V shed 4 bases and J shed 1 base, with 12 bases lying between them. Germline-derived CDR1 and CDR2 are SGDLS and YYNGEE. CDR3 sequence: CASSQGLKSYEQYF. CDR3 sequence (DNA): TGTGCCAGCAGCCAGGGACTTAAATCCTACGAGCAGTACTTC.

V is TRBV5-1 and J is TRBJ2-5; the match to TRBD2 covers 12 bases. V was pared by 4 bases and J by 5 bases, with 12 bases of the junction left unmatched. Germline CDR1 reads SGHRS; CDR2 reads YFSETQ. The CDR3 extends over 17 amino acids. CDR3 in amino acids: CASSLALAGGPGETQYF. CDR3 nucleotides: TGCGCCAGCAGCCTGGCCCTAGCGGGGGGGCCGGGTGAGACCCAGTACTTC.

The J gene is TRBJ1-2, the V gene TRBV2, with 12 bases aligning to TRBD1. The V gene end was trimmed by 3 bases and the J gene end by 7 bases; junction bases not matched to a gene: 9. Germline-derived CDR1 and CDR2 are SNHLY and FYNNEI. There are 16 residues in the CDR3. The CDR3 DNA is TGTGCCAGCAGTGAGTGGTTGGGACAGGGGGCTTCTGGCTACACCTTC. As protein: CASSEWLGQGASGYTF.

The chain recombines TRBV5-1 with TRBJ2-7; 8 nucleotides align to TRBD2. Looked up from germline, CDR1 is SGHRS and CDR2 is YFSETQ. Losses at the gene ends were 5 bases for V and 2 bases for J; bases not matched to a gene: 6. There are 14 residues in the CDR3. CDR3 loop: CASRAGEVPYEQYF. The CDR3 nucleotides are TGCGCCAGCAGAGCGGGGGAAGTCCCCTACGAGCAGTACTTC.

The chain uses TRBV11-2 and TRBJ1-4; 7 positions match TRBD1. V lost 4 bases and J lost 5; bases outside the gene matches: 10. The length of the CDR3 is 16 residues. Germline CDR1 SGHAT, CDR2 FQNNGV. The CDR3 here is CASSSPRARGNEKLFF. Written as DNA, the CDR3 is TGTGCCAGCAGCTCCCCAAGGGCCAGGGGGAATGAAAAACTGTTTTTT.

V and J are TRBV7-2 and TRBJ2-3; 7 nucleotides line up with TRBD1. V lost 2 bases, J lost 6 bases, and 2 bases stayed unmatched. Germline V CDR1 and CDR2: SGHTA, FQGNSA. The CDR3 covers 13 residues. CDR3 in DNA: TGTGCCAGCAGCTTACGCAGGGGGGATACGCAGTATTTT. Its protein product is CASSLRRGDTQYF.

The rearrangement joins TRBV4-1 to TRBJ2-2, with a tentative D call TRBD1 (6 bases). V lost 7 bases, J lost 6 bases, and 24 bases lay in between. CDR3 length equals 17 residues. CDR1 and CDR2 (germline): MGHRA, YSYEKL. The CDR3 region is CASTRGTGPSFAGELFF. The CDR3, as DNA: TGCGCCAGCACCAGGGGAACAGGGCCCTCGTTCGCCGGGGAGCTGTTTTTT.

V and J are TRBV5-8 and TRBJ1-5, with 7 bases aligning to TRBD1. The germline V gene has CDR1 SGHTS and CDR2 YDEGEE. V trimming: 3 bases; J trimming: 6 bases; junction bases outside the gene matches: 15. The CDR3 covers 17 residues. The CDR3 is CASSSRQGFISGQPQHF. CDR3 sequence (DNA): TGTGCCAGCAGCTCAAGACAGGGTTTCATTTCGGGTCAGCCCCAGCATTTT.